Below, 12 T cell receptor gamma chains from the same sample are listed, as sequenced in a study of Vδ1+ human thymocytes. The study, taken as a whole, reports: In the thymus, TRG and TRD repertoires looked highly polyclonal with Gaussian CDR3 lengths.

RNA was extracted from the cells and then reverse transcribed. CDR3 amplicons came from multiplex PCR with pooled V-gene forward and constant-region reverse primers. TCRdb fed the multiplex PCR reads into CATT to redo clone calling. The table lists 20,000 to 25,000 gamma-chain clones, approximately 14% of them singletons, with 1.9% in the top ten. These receptors' targets are unknown. The sample comprised Vdelta1+ gamma-delta thymocytes from the thymus. Subset specified: FACS-sorted CD3+ TCRalphabeta- TCRVdelta1+ TCRVdelta2- thymocytes. The receptors were sampled from a child under two years old who had congenital heart surgery.

This clone was observed a few times. V gene TRGV4 combines with J gene TRGJ1 or TRGJ2. Trimming cost V 0 bases and J 2 bases; bases outside gene matches: 7. The CDR3 sequence is 15 residues long. CDR1 is EGSTGY and CDR2 is YDSYTSSV in the germline V gene. Here the CDR3 reads CATWDGIKDYYKKLF. In DNA form, the CDR3 reads TGTGCCACCTGGGATGGGATAAAGGATTATTATAAGAAACTCTTT.

The sample holds a few counts of this clone. The V gene is TRGV9, the J gene TRGJ1 or TRGJ2. The CDR3 extends over 13 amino acids. Germline CDR1 GITISATS, CDR2 ISYDGTV (reference sequence). J was trimmed by 11 bases and V by 0 bases; bases with no gene match: 10. In DNA form, the CDR3 reads TGTGCCTTGTGGGAGGTGATAATAAGGGAGAAACTCTTT. Protein product: CALWEVIIREKLF.

The chain links TRGV5 to TRGJP1. This CDR3 is built from 16 residues. Germline values: CDR1 VINAFY, CDR2 YDVSNSKD. J lost 2 bases, V lost 0 bases, and 6 bases had no gene match. As DNA, the CDR3 is TGTGCCACCTGGGACAGGTCAGGAACCACTGGTTGGTTCAAGATATTT. Protein: CATWDRSGTTGWFKIF.

Concerning this clone itself: This specimen includes other DNA sequences encoding the same CDR3. The chain combines TRGV3 with TRGJ1 or TRGJ2. This CDR3 has 14 amino acids. Germline trimming cut 0 bases from V and 2 bases from J; bases unmatched to any gene: 4. Germline V lookup: CDR1 VTNTFY, CDR2 YDVSTARD (reference sequence). Here the CDR3 DNA reads TGTGCCACCTGGGACAGGCTCTATTATTATAAGAAACTCTTT. As protein: CATWDRLYYYKKLF.

Note on this clone: Other nucleotide sequences from this sample produce the same CDR3. This chain joins TRGV3 and TRGJP2. V lost 0 bases and J lost 5; bases outside the gene matches: 6. The CDR3 runs 15 residues. CDR1 and CDR2 from the germline V gene are VTNTFY and YDVSTARD (reference sequence). The DNA for the CDR3 is TGTGCCACCTGGGACAGGCCGGGGAGTGATTGGATCAAGACGTTT. Translated: CATWDRPGSDWIKTF.

Sample share makes this clone medium-sized (0.01 to 0.1%). Distinct nucleotide sequences in the sample also encode this CDR3. This sequence joins TRGV8 and TRGJ1 or TRGJ2. From germline, CDR1 is VENAVY and CDR2 YDSYNSRV. The J segment lost 6 bases and the V segment lost 4 bases, leaving 3 bases of the junction unmatched. The CDR3 runs 11 residues. The CDR3 DNA is TGTGCCACCTGGGACCCTTATAAGAAACTCTTT. Its translation is CATWDPYKKLF.

V usage is TRGV9 and J usage is TRGJ1 or TRGJ2. Trimming at V came to 0 bases and at J to 7 bases, leaving 9 bases not matched to a gene. Germline CDR1 is GITISATS and CDR2 is ISYDGTV (reference sequence). This CDR3 is 14 amino acids long. CDR3 coding DNA: TGTGCCTTGTGGGAGGTGCGTCGTAGCTATAAGAAACTCTTT. The encoded protein is CALWEVRRSYKKLF.

This clone was seen more than once but under ten times. The protein recorded in TCRdb matches a much larger clone and deviates from this DNA's translation at residue 7, suggesting a read error; the protein here is obtained by translating the DNA. V and J are TRGV9 and TRGJ1 or TRGJ2. Germline values: CDR1 GITISATS, CDR2 ISYDGTV (reference sequence). The CDR3 runs 11 residues. Trimming at V came to 0 bases and at J to 12 bases, leaving 5 bases not matched to a gene. DNA of the CDR3: TGTGCCTTGTGGGAGGTGGAGGGGAAACTCTTT. Protein sequence: CALWEVEGKLF.

The chain has TRGV5 and TRGJ1 or TRGJ2. The CDR3 contains 14 residues. V lost 0 bases and J lost 4; bases outside the gene matches: 6. The germline V gene encodes CDR1 VINAFY and CDR2 YDVSNSKD. CDR3: CATWDRLRYYKKLF. In DNA form, the CDR3 reads TGTGCCACCTGGGACAGGCTTAGATATTATAAGAAACTCTTT.

As regards this clone: One end of the junction does not line up with germline, which may come from a read error. The chain employs TRGV8 and TRGJ1 or TRGJ2. The germline V gene has CDR1 VENAVY and CDR2 YDSYNSRV. CDR3 length: 12 amino acids. For the CDR3, the DNA is TGTACCACCTGGGATCCTACTTATAAGAAACTCTTT. Amino acids: CTTWDPTYKKLF.

The genes are TRGV9 and TRGJ1 or TRGJ2. The CDR3 spans 14 residues. CDR1 is GITISATS, CDR2 ISYDGTV, per germline (reference sequence). V gave up 0 bases and J gave up 4 bases; unmatched junction bases: 6. DNA for the CDR3: TGTGCCTTGTGGGAGGTGCAGGCGTATTATAAGAAACTCTTT. It codes for CALWEVQAYYKKLF.

This clone was picked up a small number of times. Other nucleotide sequences in the sample specify the same CDR3. The chain has TRGV2 and TRGJP2. This CDR3 region has 11 residues. Trimming took 4 bases from V and 11 from J; bases not matched to a gene: 4. Germline V lookup: CDR1 EGSNGY, CDR2 YDSYNSKV. The CDR3 is CATWDGWIKTF. The DNA for the CDR3 is TGTGCCACCTGGGATGGGTGGATCAAGACGTTT.